A single sample gave rise to the 10 T cell receptor beta chains below, sequenced in a study of cytomegalovirus exposure and HLA in healthy donors. Amplification used 60 Vbeta primers and 13 Jbeta primers. Assay: immunoSEQ multiplex PCR; the TCRdb copy retains only in-frame clones and omits some. The table shows tens of thousands of clones, with more than 75% occurring only once. The sample taken for sequencing was PBMCs. The receptors shown here come from a boy younger than 18 in good health and CMV-seronegative.

The J gene is TRBJ2-1, the V gene TRBV7-2; D is unclear. The CDR3 has 15 amino acids. The V and J ends lost 3 bases and 0 bases respectively, with 9 bases between them. CDR1 and CDR2 from the germline V gene are SGHTA and FQGNSA. The CDR3 sequence is CASSLGVSSYNEQFF. CDR3 DNA: TGTGCCAGCAGCTTGGGCGTAAGCTCCTACAATGAGCAGTTCTTC.

Only a few counts were recorded for this clone. The CDR3 region is CASSEMASGGFTDTQYF. The CDR3 coding sequence is TGTGCCAGCAGTGAAATGGCTAGCGGGGGGTTTACAGATACGCAGTATTTT. The V call is TRBV6-1, the J call TRBJ2-3; TRBD2 aligns across 11 bases. The germline V gene encodes CDR1 MNHNS and CDR2 SASEGT. The CDR3 spans 17 residues. Unmatched junction bases numbered 7, after V lost 2 bases and J lost 3 bases.

As concerns this clone: The same CDR3 also results from other DNA sequences found in this sample. The rearrangement links TRBV11-2 to TRBJ2-5, with 8 bases aligning to TRBD2. Per the germline V gene, CDR1 is SGHAT and CDR2 is FQNNGV. The CDR3 totals 15 residues. Unmatched junction bases numbered 7, after V lost 2 bases and J lost 5 bases. CDR3 amino acids: CASSLIRGGQETQYF. As DNA, the CDR3 is TGTGCCAGCAGCTTAATTCGGGGGGGGCAGGAGACCCAGTACTTC.

The chain recombines TRBV7-8 with TRBJ2-1; 8 bases agree with TRBD2. V shed 7 bases and J 6 bases; nucleotides not matched to a gene: 11. Germline CDR1 and CDR2: SGHVS and FQNEAQ. The CDR3 is 15 residues long. CDR3 nucleotides: TGTGCCAGCAACGACCGGACTAGCTTCTCCAATGAGCAGTTCTTC. Amino acid sequence: CASNDRTSFSNEQFF.

This clone was detected a few times. The V gene is TRBV13, the J gene TRBJ2-1; 7 bases map to TRBD2. The CDR3 contains 16 residues. The ends lost 1 base at V and 6 bases at J; junction bases unmatched: 9. Germline CDR1 and CDR2: PRHDT and FYEKMQ (reference sequence). CDR3: CASSLARTRRANEQFF. In nucleotides, the CDR3 is TGTGCCAGCAGCTTAGCCAGGACTAGGAGGGCCAATGAGCAGTTCTTC. The whole variable domain, filled in from reference TRBV13 and TRBJ2-1, reads AAGVIQSPRHLIKEKRETATLKCYPIPRHDTVYWYQQGPGQDPQFLISFYEKMQSDKGSIPDRFSAQQFSDYHSELNMSSLELGDSALYFCASSLARTRRANEQFFGPGTRLTVL.

V gene TRBV18 combines with J gene TRBJ1-4, with TRBD1 as a possible D gene (5 bases). The germline V gene encodes CDR1 KGHSH and CDR2 LQKENI. The V and J ends lost 1 base and 8 bases respectively, with 11 bases between them. CDR3 length: 14 amino acids. The CDR3 DNA is TGTGCCAGCTCACCACTCCAGGGAAAAGAAAAACTGTTTTTT. Its protein is CASSPLQGKEKLFF.

The rearrangement links TRBV5-4 to TRBJ2-5, with 7 bases that match TRBD2. V trimming: 5 bases; J trimming: 4 bases; junction bases outside the gene matches: 11. CDR1 and CDR2 (germline): SGHNT, YYREEE (reference sequence). The CDR3 is 15 amino acids. CDR3 bases: TGTGCCAGCAGTTGGGGGGGAGTGCCGTTAGAGACCCAGTACTTC. Translating gives CASSWGGVPLETQYF.

The V call is TRBV6-5, the J call TRBJ2-7; D is uncertain. V was clipped by 5 bases and J by 2 bases, with 13 bases between them. Germline V lookup: CDR1 MNHEY, CDR2 SVGAGI. The CDR3 is 14 amino acids. CDR3 nucleotides: TGTGCCAGCAGTCCTCTCCGGTTTCCCTACGAGCAGTACTTC. Translated, it gives CASSPLRFPYEQYF.

J is TRBJ2-1 and V is TRBV2, with 9 positions matching TRBD2. Looked up from germline, CDR1 is SNHLY and CDR2 is FYNNEI. The CDR3 loop spans 15 amino acids. V was clipped by 4 bases and J by 7 bases; unmatched bases: 8. The CDR3 here is CASSAERGAGNEQFF. Here the CDR3 DNA reads TGTGCCAGCAGTGCTGAGCGGGGGGCGGGAAATGAGCAGTTCTTC.

Notes on this clone: The same CDR3 arises from other DNA sequences in this sample as well. The V and J genes are TRBV6-4 and TRBJ2-3; 9 bases match TRBD2. V trimming: 6 bases; J trimming: 1 base; junction bases outside the gene matches: 5. Germline lookup yields CDR1 MRHNA and CDR2 SNTAGT. This CDR3 region has 15 residues. CDR3 region: CASSETSGGTDTQYF. The DNA of the CDR3 is TGTGCCAGCAGCGAGACTAGCGGAGGCACAGATACGCAGTATTTT.